Following are 22 T cell receptor beta chains from one sample sequenced in a study of T cell responses to AZD1222 COVID-19 vaccine. Data came from immunoSEQ multiplex PCR; TCRdb stores just in-frame clones and leaves some out. This table holds approximately 100,000 clones, roughly 90% found once. The sequencing used peripheral blood, collected on day 0 of AZD1222 vaccination. These receptors came from an adult in good health.

The chain couples TRBV3-1 (or the pseudogene TRBV3-2) to TRBJ1-1; D is unclear. The CDR3 loop spans 14 amino acids. The germline CDR1 and CDR2 sequences are LGHDT and YNNKEL (reference sequence). V was cut by 4 bases and J by 8 bases, with 17 bases left in between. The CDR3 here is CASSLHAGAAEAFF. DNA of the CDR3: TGTGCCAGCAGCCTCCACGCGGGAGCGGCGGAAGCTTTCTTT.

The J gene is TRBJ2-5, the V gene TRBV7-6; TRBD1 matches 11 bases. The CDR3 runs to 16 residues. Germline V lookup: CDR1 SGHVS, CDR2 FNYEAQ. V shed 5 bases and J 2 bases; nucleotides not matched to a gene: 7. CDR3 protein: CASSGGGTGGQETQYF. Written as DNA, the CDR3 is TGTGCCAGCAGCGGGGGCGGGACAGGGGGGCAAGAGACCCAGTACTTC.

J is TRBJ1-6 and V is TRBV9; perhaps TRBD1 as D (5 bases). The CDR3 totals 14 residues. Germline CDR1 is SGDLS and CDR2 is YYNGEE. Deletions cut 1 base from V and 6 bases from J, with 8 bases between. CDR3 coding DNA: TGTGCCAGCAGCGTACGGGGGTCTAATTCACCCCTCCACTTT. Translated: CASSVRGSNSPLHF. The variable domain in full, with the rest retrieved from reference TRBV9 and TRBJ1-6, is DSGVTQTPKHLITATGQRVTLRCSPRSGDLSVYWYQQSLDQGLQFLIQYYNGEERAKGNILERFSAQQFPDLHSELNLSSLELGDSALYFCASSVRGSNSPLHFGNGTRLTVT.

This chain links TRBV20-1 with TRBJ2-5; D remains unclear. The V and J ends lost 7 bases and 3 bases respectively, with 9 bases between them. CDR3 length equals 11 residues. CDR1 is DFQATT and CDR2 is SNEGSKA in the germline V gene (reference sequence). CDR3 amino acids: CSVGVKETQYF. The DNA for the CDR3 is TGCAGTGTCGGAGTTAAAGAGACCCAGTACTTC.

The chain links TRBV7-7 to TRBJ1-1; D gene uncertain. The CDR3 has 15 residues. The germline V gene has CDR1 SSHAT and CDR2 FNYEAQ (reference sequence). The ends were cut back, 0 bases at V and 6 bases at J, with 14 bases in the middle. The CDR3 loop is CASSLAGSGIAEAFF. CDR3 nucleotides: TGTGCCAGCAGCTTAGCCGGGTCGGGGATCGCTGAAGCTTTCTTT.

The rearrangement uses TRBV25-1 and TRBJ1-4; 10 bases line up with TRBD1. V shed 5 bases, J shed 4 bases, and the junction held 4 bases outside the gene matches. This CDR3 comprises 15 residues. Germline V CDR1 and CDR2: MGHDK, SYGVNS. CDR3 protein: CASSRQGAGNEKLFF. The CDR3 coding sequence is TGTGCCAGCAGTAGACAGGGGGCTGGTAATGAAAAACTGTTTTTT. The whole variable domain, filled in from reference TRBV25-1 and TRBJ1-4, reads EADIYQTPRYLVIGTGKKITLECSQTMGHDKMYWYQQDPGMELHLIHYSYGVNSTEKGDLSSESTVSRIRTEHFPLTLESARPSHTSQYLCASSRQGAGNEKLFFGSGTQLSVL.

This clone was counted a few times. The CDR3 DNA reads TGTGCCATCAGTGAAGGGGGGCAGTGGAGAAACACCTTC. It specifies CAISEGGQWRNTF. V is TRBV10-3 and J is TRBJ1-2, with a weak D call TRBD1 (6 bases). The CDR3 totals 13 residues. Trimming pared 3 bases from V and 12 bases from J, leaving 17 bases between. Germline V gene data show CDR1 as ENHRY and CDR2 as SYGVKD.

This chain connects TRBV5-4 to TRBJ2-3, with TRBD2 matching 12 bases. The CDR3 is 17 residues long. J lost 7 bases, V lost 0 bases, and 9 bases had no gene match. Per germline, CDR1 SGHNT and CDR2 YYREEE (reference sequence). CDR3 sequence reads: CASSLVRLAGGPHTQYF. Written as DNA, the CDR3 is TGTGCCAGCAGCTTGGTACGGCTAGCGGGAGGGCCCCATACGCAGTATTTT.

The chain couples TRBV11-1 to TRBJ1-1; a weak D match, TRBD1 (6 bases). V lost 1 base to trimming and J lost 5 bases, with 8 bases between them. CDR3 size: 13 residues. Germline lookup yields CDR1 SGHAT and CDR2 FQDESV (reference sequence). CDR3 residues: CASSLVGGTEAFF. DNA of the CDR3: TGTGCCAGCAGCTTAGTAGGGGGAACTGAAGCTTTCTTT. Looking up the rest from reference TRBV11-1 and TRBJ1-1 gives the full variable domain: EAEVAQSPRYKITEKSQAVAFWCDPISGHATLYWYRQILGQGPELLVQFQDESVVDDSQLPKDRFSAERLKGVDSTLKIQPAELGDSAMYLCASSLVGGTEAFFGQGTRLTVV.

V gene TRBV5-1 combines with J gene TRBJ1-1; no definite D call. The CDR3 sequence is 14 residues long. In germline, CDR1 is SGHRS, CDR2 YFSETQ. V was cut by 8 bases and J by 0 bases, with 14 bases left in between. CDR3 in DNA: TGCGCCAGTGGAAAAGACGGACTGAACACTGAAGCTTTCTTT. Protein sequence: CASGKDGLNTEAFF. Full variable domain (rest looked up from reference TRBV5-1 and TRBJ1-1): KAGVTQTPRYLIKTRGQQVTLSCSPISGHRSVSWYQQTPGQGLQFLFEYFSETQRNKGNFPGRFSGRQFSNSRSEMNVSTLELGDSALYLCASGKDGLNTEAFFGQGTRLTVV.

The genes are TRBV6-5 and TRBJ2-7; TRBD1 matches at 8 bases. This CDR3 region has 15 residues. CDR1 is MNHEY, CDR2 SVGAGI, per germline. The V gene end was trimmed by 0 bases and the J gene end by 3 bases; junction bases not matched to a gene: 4. Written as DNA, the CDR3 is TGTGCCAGCAGTTACTCCCCACAGGGGGTCTACGAGCAGTACTTC. Its protein product is CASSYSPQGVYEQYF.

The rearrangement links TRBV6-6 to TRBJ2-7; tentative D call: TRBD2 (5 bases). Looked up from germline, CDR1 is MNHNY and CDR2 is SVGAGI (reference sequence). CDR3 length: 14 residues. V was shortened by 8 bases and J by 3 bases, with 17 bases between the two germline ends. CDR3 residues: CASRRLSGSYEQYF. For the CDR3, the DNA is TGTGCCAGCCGGCGACTGAGCGGTAGCTACGAGCAGTACTTC.

The rearrangement joins TRBV24-1 to TRBJ1-1; 7 nucleotides align to TRBD1. CDR1 is KGHDR and CDR2 is SFDVKD in the germline V gene. The CDR3 consists of 14 residues. Trimming took 7 bases from V and 4 from J; bases not matched to a gene: 8. CDR3 DNA: TGTGCCACCAGAGGACAGGTCGGGAGCACTGAAGCTTTCTTT. As protein: CATRGQVGSTEAFF.

The chain uses TRBV7-9 and TRBJ1-1; D unclear. Germline lookup yields CDR1 SEHNR and CDR2 FQNEAQ (reference sequence). V was shortened by 0 bases and J by 1 base, with 3 bases between the two germline ends. The CDR3 runs to 13 residues. CDR3 sequence (DNA): TGTGCCAGCAGCTTAGCGGCGAACACTGAAGCTTTCTTT. Amino acids: CASSLAANTEAFF. The variable domain in full, completed from reference TRBV7-9 and TRBJ1-1, reads DTGVSQNPRHKITKRGQNVTFRCDPISEHNRLYWYRQTLGQGPEFLTYFQNEAQLEKSRLLSDRFSAERPKGSFSTLEIQRTEQGDSAMYLCASSLAANTEAFFGQGTRLTVV.

This chain connects TRBV3-1 (or the pseudogene TRBV3-2) to TRBJ1-5; no reliable D call. This CDR3 spans 12 amino acids. The V and J ends lost 8 bases and 2 bases respectively, with 7 bases between them. Germline values: CDR1 LGHDT, CDR2 YNNKEL (reference sequence). As DNA, the CDR3 is TGTGCCAGCCAGGCGGGCAATCAGCCCCAGCATTTT. Its translation: CASQAGNQPQHF.

This clone was counted a single time. The V gene is TRBV7-6, the J gene TRBJ2-1; 7 bases map to TRBD2. Germline lookup yields CDR1 SGHVS and CDR2 FNYEAQ. V trimming: 5 bases; J trimming: 3 bases; junction bases outside the gene matches: 10. The CDR3 runs to 16 residues. In DNA form, the CDR3 reads TGTGCCAGCAGCCCTAGGTGGGCTAGCGGCTACAATGAGCAGTTCTTC. Amino acid sequence: CASSPRWASGYNEQFF.

CDR3 protein: CASSLFRGQGYTF. CDR3 nucleotide sequence: TGTGCCAGCAGTTTATTCAGGGGGCAGGGCTACACCTTC. V usage is TRBV27 and J usage is TRBJ1-2; 8 bases line up with TRBD1. Germline assignment: CDR1 MNHEY and CDR2 SMNVEV (reference sequence). Germline trimming cut 1 base from V and 8 bases from J; bases unmatched to any gene: 3. The length of the CDR3 is 13 residues.

The CDR3 region is CASSVDGTDYNEQFF. DNA for the CDR3: TGTGCCAGCAGCGTAGACGGGACAGACTACAATGAGCAGTTCTTC. The chain recombines TRBV9 with TRBJ2-1; TRBD1 aligns across 7 bases. The germline V gene encodes CDR1 SGDLS and CDR2 YYNGEE. Trimming took 0 bases from V and 3 from J; bases not matched to a gene: 3. The CDR3 consists of 15 residues.

The chain is built from TRBV11-2 and TRBJ1-2; D not resolved. CDR3 length equals 13 residues. CDR1 SGHAT and CDR2 FQNNGV come from the germline V gene. V lost 1 base and J lost 1, with 4 bases in between. In nucleotides, the CDR3 is TGTGCCAGCAGCTTAGGCCATAACTATGGCTACACCTTC. It specifies CASSLGHNYGYTF. The entire variable domain, with the rest obtained from reference TRBV11-2 and TRBJ1-2, is as follows: EAGVAQSPRYKIIEKRQSVAFWCNPISGHATLYWYQQILGQGPKLLIQFQNNGVVDDSQLPKDRFSAERLKGVDSTLKIQPAKLEDSAVYLCASSLGHNYGYTFGSGTRLTVV.

The V gene is TRBV5-1, the J gene TRBJ2-5; D might be TRBD2 (6 bases). This CDR3 region has 16 residues. The V and J ends lost 3 bases and 3 bases respectively, with 18 bases between them. Per germline, CDR1 SGHRS and CDR2 YFSETQ. CDR3 in DNA: TGCGCCAGCAGCTACCAAAGTGTTCCGGGGGAAGAGACCCAGTACTTC. Its translation is CASSYQSVPGEETQYF.

V usage is TRBV7-9 and J usage is TRBJ2-7; D unclear. The CDR3 sequence is 12 residues long. CDR1 is SEHNR and CDR2 is FQNEAQ in the germline V gene (reference sequence). Trimming removed 6 bases from V and 3 bases from J, with 9 bases in between. CDR3 bases: TGTGCCAGCAGTTCGACCGGCTACGAGCAGTACTTC. Protein product: CASSSTGYEQYF.

CDR3 amino acids: CASSLGGAGNSPLHF. The CDR3 DNA reads as TGTGCCAGCAGTTTAGGAGGGGCGGGGAATTCACCCCTCCACTTT. This rearrangement joins TRBV27 to TRBJ1-6; the D gene is possibly TRBD1 (5 bases). Trimming took 2 bases from V and 7 from J, leaving 12 bases between them. This CDR3 spans 15 amino acids. Germline V gives CDR1 MNHEY, CDR2 SMNVEV (reference sequence).